The text below deals with one TCR beta chain. Per germline, CDR1 SGHRS and CDR2 YFSETQ. The CDR3 has 15 amino acids. Trimming removed 4 bases at V and 5 bases at J, with 16 bases between. The data derive from a study of cytomegalovirus exposure and HLA in healthy donors. PCR involved 60 Vbeta and 13 Jbeta primers. Using immunoSEQ multiplex PCR, the repertoire was profiled, and TCRdb retains in-frame clones only, with some absent. The sample lists 150,000 to 200,000 clones, 65% to 75% seen once, with approximately 1.5% in the top ten. This rearrangement joins TRBV5-1 to TRBJ1-5; D is perhaps TRBD1 (6 bases). Sequenced: PBMCs. This TCR was sampled from a girl between 10 and 17 years old in good health and CMV-seronegative. CDR3 residues: CASSPRGAFDQPQHF. The CDR3 DNA follows: TGCGCCAGCAGCCCGCGGGGGGCATTTGATCAGCCCCAGCATTTT.